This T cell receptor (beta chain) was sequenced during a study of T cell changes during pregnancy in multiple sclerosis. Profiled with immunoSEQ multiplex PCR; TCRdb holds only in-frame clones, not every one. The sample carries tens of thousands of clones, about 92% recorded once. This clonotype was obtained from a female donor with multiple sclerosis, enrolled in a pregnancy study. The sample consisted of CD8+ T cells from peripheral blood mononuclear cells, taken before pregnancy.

The CDR3 reads CASSLQEKLFF. In DNA form, the CDR3 reads TGTGCCAGCAGCTTGCAGGAAAAACTGTTTTTT. This chain uses TRBV7-9 with TRBJ1-4; D uncertain. The CDR3 covers 11 residues. Between the trimmed V and J ends, which lost 3 bases and 8 bases, there was a span of 4 bases. The germline V gene has CDR1 SEHNR and CDR2 FQNEAQ (reference sequence).